The present TCR beta chain was sequenced within a study of shared clonotypes between healthy human individuals. The assay used deep level. Assay: immunoSEQ multiplex PCR; the TCRdb copy retains only in-frame clones and omits some. The table has approximately 2.4 million clones, approximately 94% seen once; the top ten hold around 0.13%. Germline V gene data show CDR1 as SQVTM and CDR2 as ANQGSEA. Germline trimming cut 1 base from V and 2 bases from J; bases unmatched to any gene: 11. The CDR3 covers 17 residues. Regarding the study as a whole: Non-shared clonotypes were found to have lower generation probabilities than the clonotypes that were shared by all four of the sorted-subset donors.

As for this clone: Its specificity is unknown.

The TCR comes from a man aged 18-30 years in good health. The sequenced sample was naive CD4+ T cells sorted from blood. Subset here: CD45RA+ positively selected. The gene calls are TRBV29-1 and TRBJ1-2; 9 positions agree with TRBD1. CDR3 sequence (DNA): TGCAGCGTTGAAGCCCCTTTGAGACAGGGGGTGAACTATGGCTACACCTTC. Translating gives CSVEAPLRQGVNYGYTF.